Below are 21 T cell receptor beta chains sequenced from a single sample in a study of spatial heterogeneity in lung cancer. Whole-study results and caveats: Expanded intratumoral alpha and beta TCR counts tracked tumor mutation counts.

The time point: sample taken at primary tumor resection. In TCRdb, the 5' RACE reads were re-called with MiXCR into one record per CDR3 protein. The sample shows around 4,000 distinct CDR3 sequences, around 24% of them seen only once. Antigens for these TCRs are unknown. The material sequenced was lung tumor tissue, taken at surgery. The receptors were sampled from a male donor with early-stage non-small cell lung cancer.

In this sample, this clonotype is medium-sized. As an off-target read in a library built for alpha chains, this beta chain has a frequency of little significance. The V and J genes are TRBV5-1 and TRBJ2-7; D tentatively reads TRBD1 or TRBD2 (6 bases each). V was cut by 0 bases and J by 4 bases, with 11 bases left in between. CDR1 and CDR2 (germline): SGHRS, YFSETQ. The CDR3 sequence is 14 residues long. CDR3 coding DNA: TGCGCCAGCAGCTTGGACGGGGGCGTGTACGAGCAGTACTTC. It codes for CASSLDGGVYEQYF.

Worth noting for this clonotype: A library made for alpha chains picked up this beta chain off target, so its size means little. V usage is TRBV13 and J usage is TRBJ2-2; 7 bases align to TRBD2. J was trimmed by 1 base and V by 5 bases; bases with no gene match: 4. Germline values: CDR1 PRHDT, CDR2 FYEKMQ (reference sequence). The CDR3 has 15 residues. CDR3 coding DNA: TGTGCCAGCAGCGCTGGGGAGGGGAACACCGGGGAGCTGTTTTTT. This translates into CASSAGEGNTGELFF. Together with reference TRBV13 and TRBJ2-2, the CDR3 gives the full variable domain: AAGVIQSPRHLIKEKRETATLKCYPIPRHDTVYWYQQGPGQDPQFLISFYEKMQSDKGSIPDRFSAQQFSDYHSELNMSSLELGDSALYFCASSAGEGNTGELFFGEGSRLTVL.

This clonotype is termed medium-sized. Found in a library prepared for alpha chains, this beta chain is an off-target read, and its abundance has little meaning. The chain has TRBV12-5 and TRBJ1-2; 7 positions agree with TRBD1. CDR1 is LGHNT, CDR2 FRNRAP, per germline. The CDR3 totals 12 residues. The trim removed 7 bases at V and 8 bases at J, leaving 7 bases unmatched. The CDR3, as DNA: TGTGCTAGTGCCCTGGACAGGAACGGCTACACCTTC. This translates into CASALDRNGYTF.

This clonotype was recorded many times. Because the library targeted alpha chains, this beta chain is an off-target read whose size means little. The genes are TRBV5-1 and TRBJ1-6; D is ambiguous. Trimming took off 0 bases at V and 10 bases at J, with 17 bases between the two ends. The CDR3 has 16 amino acids. The V gene's germline CDR1 is SGHRS and CDR2 YFSETQ. The DNA of the CDR3 is TGCGCCAGCAGCTTGGAGGCGTCAGATATGGGGTCACCCCTCCACTTT. Residues: CASSLEASDMGSPLHF. The variable domain in full, with the rest retrieved from reference TRBV5-1 and TRBJ1-6, is KAGVTQTPRYLIKTRGQQVTLSCSPISGHRSVSWYQQTPGQGLQFLFEYFSETQRNKGNFPGRFSGRQFSNSRSEMNVSTLELGDSALYLCASSLEASDMGSPLHFGNGTRLTVT.

By sample share, this clonotype is medium-sized. This beta chain came through as a stray read in a library set up for alpha chains, and its size says little. The V gene is TRBV10-3, the J gene TRBJ1-1, with D perhaps matching TRBD1 (5 bases). Trimming stripped 8 bases from V and 1 base from J, with 11 bases between. CDR1 and CDR2 from the germline V gene are ENHRY and SYGVKD. There are 13 residues in the CDR3. CDR3 DNA: TGTGCCATCCTTGCAGGGCCGAACACTGAAGCTTTCTTT. It encodes CAILAGPNTEAFF.

This clonotype is labeled as medium-sized (0.01 to 0.1%). The size of this beta chain means little, since it is a stray read in a library made for alpha chains. The CDR3 protein is CASSQDGPGAFF. DNA for the CDR3: TGTGCCAGCAGTCAAGACGGACCAGGAGCTTTCTTT. The rearrangement uses TRBV12-3 or TRBV12-4 and TRBJ1-1; unclear D gene. The CDR3 is made up of 12 amino acids. V was shortened by 5 bases and J by 10 bases, with 14 bases between the two germline ends.

The table lists this clonotype with a few counts. The library was designed around alpha chains, so this beta chain is a stray read whose abundance carries little weight. The chain recombines TRBV6-2 or TRBV6-3 with TRBJ1-5, with 10 bases identical to TRBD1. The CDR3 runs to 16 residues. The ends lost 5 bases at V and 5 bases at J; junction bases unmatched: 9. Per germline, CDR1 MNHEY and CDR2 SVGEGT. CDR3 nucleotides: TGTGCCAGCAGTGGAGCCTGGACAGGGGGAGATCAGCCCCAGCATTTT. It is translated as CASSGAWTGGDQPQHF.

By sample fraction, this clonotype is medium-sized (0.01 to 0.1%). This beta chain appears as a stray read in a library generated for alpha chains; its size is not informative. V is TRBV14 and J is TRBJ1-4; 11 bases are shared with TRBD1. This CDR3 spans 15 amino acids. The V segment lost 4 bases and the J segment 12 bases; nucleotides outside the gene matches: 10. The germline gives CDR1 SGHDN, CDR2 FVKESK. The CDR3 spells CASSLTGTGGSELFF. As DNA, the CDR3 is TGTGCCAGCAGCCTAACCGGGACAGGGGGAAGTGAACTGTTTTTT.

By sample share, this clonotype is medium-sized. Found in a library prepared for alpha chains, this beta chain is an off-target read, and its abundance has little meaning. The chain is built from TRBV20-1 and TRBJ2-1; either TRBD1 or TRBD2 may fit D (5 bases each). Germline V gives CDR1 DFQATT, CDR2 SNEGSKA (reference sequence). The CDR3 has 15 amino acids. Deletions cut 1 base from V and 0 bases from J, with 10 bases between. CDR3 DNA sequence: TGCAGTGCTAGAGTCGCAGGGAGCTCCTACAATGAGCAGTTCTTC. Its protein product is CSARVAGSSYNEQFF.

On this clonotype: Because the library targeted alpha chains, this beta chain is an off-target read whose size means little. The chain joins TRBV11-2 to TRBJ2-3; perhaps TRBD2 as D (6 bases). CDR1 and CDR2 from the germline V gene are SGHAT and FQNNGV. Trimming left V 4 bases short and J 6 bases short, with 17 bases between. The length of the CDR3 is 15 residues. CDR3 DNA sequence: TGTGCCAGCAGCTCCCGGGTCTTGGCGGGGGATACGCAGTATTTT. This codes for CASSSRVLAGDTQYF.

This clonotype appeared many times. This beta chain was picked up by a library intended for alpha chains and is off target, so its count carries little meaning. The CDR3 here is CASSLGGGNTGELFF. CDR3 coding DNA: TGTGCCAGCAGCTTAGGCGGGGGGAACACCGGGGAGCTGTTTTTT. V and J are TRBV7-2 and TRBJ2-2, with TRBD2 matching over 7 bases. The germline gives CDR1 SGHTA, CDR2 FQGNSA. This CDR3 comprises 15 residues. V gave up 1 base and J gave up 1 base; unmatched junction bases: 0.

This clonotype was counted between two and nine times. This beta chain appears as a stray read in a library generated for alpha chains; its size is not informative. This chain joins TRBV12-3 or TRBV12-4 and TRBJ2-3, with 8 bases that match TRBD2. V lost 6 bases, J lost 2 bases, and 10 bases stayed unmatched. The CDR3 length is 16 residues. The CDR3 loop reads CASSLKTSGPTDTQYF. The CDR3 nucleotides read TGTGCCAGCAGCCTCAAAACTAGCGGACCCACAGATACGCAGTATTTT.

This clonotype is labeled medium-sized (0.01 to 0.1%). A library made for alpha chains picked up this beta chain off target, so its size means little. The rearrangement links TRBV6-1 to TRBJ1-5, with D hard to call. V was shortened by 3 bases and J by 5 bases, with 11 bases between the two germline ends. The CDR3 runs 14 residues. In germline, CDR1 is MNHNS, CDR2 SASEGT. Written as DNA, the CDR3 is TGTGCCAGCAGTGACCTAGGCGGATATCAGCCCCAGCATTTT. Its translation is CASSDLGGYQPQHF.

This clonotype ranks as medium-sized. This beta chain is an off-target read within a library intended for alpha chains, so its frequency means little. This chain links TRBV27 with TRBJ2-7; D is perhaps TRBD2 (5 bases). CDR1 is MNHEY, CDR2 SMNVEV, per germline (reference sequence). Trimming took 8 bases from V and 2 from J, leaving 7 bases between them. The length of the CDR3 is 11 residues. The CDR3 sequence is CASGETYEQYF. Written as DNA, the CDR3 is TGTGCCAGCGGGGAGACCTACGAGCAGTACTTC.

This clonotype has more than one count but fewer than ten. This beta chain is off target for a library built for alpha chains, so its abundance means little. The V gene is TRBV2, the J gene TRBJ2-1; D is tentatively TRBD1 or TRBD2 (5 bases each). The germline V and J ends were trimmed by 8 bases and 6 bases, with 17 bases remaining between them. Per germline, CDR1 SNHLY and CDR2 FYNNEI. CDR3 length: 14 residues. Here the CDR3 DNA reads TGTGCCAGCCTGGCAGGGACCCATTCCAATGAGCAGTTCTTC. Its translation is CASLAGTHSNEQFF.

This clonotype is classed as medium-sized (0.01 to 0.1%). The library was prepared for alpha chains; this beta chain is a stray read, so its frequency means little. The chain combines TRBV20-1 with TRBJ2-1; D ambiguous. Between the trimmed V and J ends, which lost 4 bases and 4 bases, there was a span of 5 bases. The CDR3 runs 11 residues. The germline gives CDR1 DFQATT, CDR2 SNEGSKA (reference sequence). CDR3 region: CSANRYNEQFF. For the CDR3, the DNA is TGCAGTGCTAACCGTTACAATGAGCAGTTCTTC.

With regard to this clonotype: With the library built for alpha chains, this beta chain is off target and its frequency is not meaningful. This chain uses TRBV14 with TRBJ2-3; D unclear. V dropped 0 bases and J dropped 3 bases, with 10 bases sitting between them. Germline values: CDR1 SGHDN, CDR2 FVKESK. The CDR3 contains 15 residues. This CDR3 reads CASSQDLLGTDTQYF. The CDR3 DNA reads TGTGCCAGCAGCCAAGATCTATTAGGTACAGATACGCAGTATTTT.

In this sample, this clonotype turned up many times. As an off-target read in a library built for alpha chains, this beta chain has a frequency of little significance. In DNA, the CDR3 is TGTGCCAGCAGTTTATCGGGGACAGGGGGCTATCAGCCCCAGCATTTT. Translation: CASSLSGTGGYQPQHF. The chain is built from TRBV27 and TRBJ1-5; 12 positions match TRBD1. J lost 5 bases, V lost 0 bases, and 2 bases had no gene match. From germline, CDR1 is MNHEY and CDR2 SMNVEV (reference sequence). This CDR3 is built from 16 residues.

This clonotype has ten or more counts. Within a library made for alpha chains, this beta chain is off target, and its count is uninformative. This chain connects TRBV2 to TRBJ1-5; the match to TRBD1 covers 7 bases. The ends lost 6 bases at V and 13 bases at J; junction bases unmatched: 9. This CDR3 has 12 amino acids. Germline V gene sequence: CDR1 SNHLY, CDR2 FYNNEI. The CDR3 protein is CASSTGASTQHF. The CDR3 coding sequence is TGTGCCAGCAGCACAGGGGCCTCGACTCAGCATTTT. Full variable domain (rest looked up from reference TRBV2 and TRBJ1-5): EPEVTQTPSHQVTQMGQEVILRCVPISNHLYFYWYRQILGQKVEFLVSFYNNEISEKSEIFDDQFSVERPDGSNFTLKIRSTKLEDSAMYFCASSTGASTQHFGDGTRLSIL.

Comment on this clonotype: This beta chain was picked up by a library intended for alpha chains and is off target, so its count carries little meaning. The rearrangement joins TRBV18 to TRBJ1-1; the match to TRBD1 covers 8 bases. Trimming at V came to 5 bases and at J to 6 bases, leaving 14 bases not matched to a gene. The CDR3 has 16 amino acids. Germline V CDR1 and CDR2: KGHSH, LQKENI. CDR3 in amino acids: CASSTRTGMHRAEAFF. CDR3 coding DNA: TGTGCCAGCTCAACCCGGACAGGGATGCACAGGGCTGAAGCTTTCTTT.

This clonotype is labeled as medium-sized. As an off-target read in a library built for alpha chains, this beta chain has a frequency of little significance. The J gene is TRBJ1-2, the V gene TRBV29-1; TRBD1 might be the D (6 bases). This CDR3 has 11 amino acids. Trimming shortened V by 8 bases and J by 2 bases, and 9 bases separated the two germline ends. Per germline, CDR1 SQVTM and CDR2 ANQGSEA. The CDR3: CSPQGNYGYTF. Here the CDR3 DNA reads TGCAGCCCTCAGGGGAACTATGGCTACACCTTC.